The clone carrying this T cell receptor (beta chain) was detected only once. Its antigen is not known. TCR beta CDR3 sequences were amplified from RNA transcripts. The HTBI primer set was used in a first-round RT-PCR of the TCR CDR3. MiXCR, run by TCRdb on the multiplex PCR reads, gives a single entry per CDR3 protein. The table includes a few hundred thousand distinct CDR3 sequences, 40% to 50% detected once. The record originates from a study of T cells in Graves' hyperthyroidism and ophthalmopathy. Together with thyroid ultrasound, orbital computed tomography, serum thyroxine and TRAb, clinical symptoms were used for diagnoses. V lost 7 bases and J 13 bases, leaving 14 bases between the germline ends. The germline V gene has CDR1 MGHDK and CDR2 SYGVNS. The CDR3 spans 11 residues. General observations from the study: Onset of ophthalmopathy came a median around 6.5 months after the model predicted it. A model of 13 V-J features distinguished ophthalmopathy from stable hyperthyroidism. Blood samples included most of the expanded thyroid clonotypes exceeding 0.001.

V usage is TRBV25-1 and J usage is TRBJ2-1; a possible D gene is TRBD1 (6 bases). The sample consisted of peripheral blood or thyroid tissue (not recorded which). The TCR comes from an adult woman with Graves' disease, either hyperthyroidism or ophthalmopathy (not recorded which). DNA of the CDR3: TGTGCCAGCACTCCCGGACAGAGACAGTTCTTC. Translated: CASTPGQRQFF.